This TCR beta chain was profiled in a study of blood T cell repertoires in COVID-19. Study context: Material from acute and convalescent COVID-19 was sourced from the United States, Italy and Spain.

This table comes from immunoSEQ multiplex PCR, and its TCRdb copy is limited to in-frame clones, with some not included. The sample holds approximately 350,000 clones, 89% seen once. The ends were cut back, 2 bases at V and 4 bases at J, with 16 bases in the middle. This CDR3 is built from 15 residues. In germline, CDR1 is SGHNT, CDR2 YYREEE (reference sequence). Material for sequencing was peripheral blood. The receptor comes from a woman aged 25-40 years with COVID-19, enrolled during active disease. This chain joins TRBV5-4 and TRBJ2-7; TRBD1 might be the D (8 bases). CDR3 amino acids: CASSLGTGGGYEQYF. CDR3 DNA: TGTGCCAGCAGCTTAGGGACAGGCGGGGGATACGAGCAGTACTTC. Variable domain in full (rest from reference TRBV5-4 and TRBJ2-7): ETGVTQSPTHLIKTRGQQVTLRCSSQSGHNTVSWYQQALGQGPQFIFQYYREEENGRGNFPPRFSGLQFPNYSSELNVNALELDDSALYLCASSLGTGGGYEQYFGPGTRLTVT.